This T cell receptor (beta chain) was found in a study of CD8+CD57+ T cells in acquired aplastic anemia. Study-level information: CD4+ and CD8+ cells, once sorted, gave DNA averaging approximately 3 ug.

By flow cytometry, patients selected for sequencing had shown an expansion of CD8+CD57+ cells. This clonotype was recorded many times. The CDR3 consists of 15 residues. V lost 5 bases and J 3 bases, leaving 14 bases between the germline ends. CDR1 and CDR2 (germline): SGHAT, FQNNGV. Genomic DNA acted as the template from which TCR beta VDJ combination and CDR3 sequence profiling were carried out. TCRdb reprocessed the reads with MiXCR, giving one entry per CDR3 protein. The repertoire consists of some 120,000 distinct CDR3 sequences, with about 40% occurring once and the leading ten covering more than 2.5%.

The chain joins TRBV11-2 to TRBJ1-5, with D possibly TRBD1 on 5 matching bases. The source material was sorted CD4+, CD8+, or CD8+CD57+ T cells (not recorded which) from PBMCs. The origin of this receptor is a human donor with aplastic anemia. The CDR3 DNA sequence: TGTGCCAGCAGCCAGTGGGGGGGGACCAATCAGCCCCAGCATTTT. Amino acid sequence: CASSQWGGTNQPQHF.